This TCR beta chain was sequenced in a study of human T cells and chemical hapten exposure. The overall study: Patients were given diphenylcyclopropenone on the scalp weekly across the roughly 25-week study. Findings and caveats of the study: The immune response of these alopecia patients might not match healthy individuals'.

In regard to this clonotype: Its antigen is not identified.

From the RACE reads, TCRdb called clonotypes with MiXCR, one entry per CDR3 protein. Among about 97,000 distinct CDR3 sequences listed, less than 35% were seen once. Time point defined: patch test 3, about 24 weeks after DPC sensitization. Noted treatment: therapeutic diphenylcyclopropenone sensitization with weekly scalp DPC. Unfractionated whole blood yielded total RNA. The input for sequencing was whole blood, taken in connection with sensitization to the hapten diphenylcyclopropenone (DPC). The TCR sequence derives from a middle-aged man with alopecia areata. Some clones in this sample may be carry-over from other donors' samples.

CDR3: CAISESGAGSGNTIYF. CDR3 in DNA: TGTGCCATCAGTGAGTCGGGGGCCGGCTCTGGAAACACCATATATTTT. The rearrangement uses TRBV10-3 and TRBJ1-3; D perhaps matches TRBD1 (6 bases). The V gene lost 0 bases and the J gene lost 0 bases, with 9 bases spanning the gap. This CDR3 contains 16 residues. Germline V lookup: CDR1 ENHRY, CDR2 SYGVKD.